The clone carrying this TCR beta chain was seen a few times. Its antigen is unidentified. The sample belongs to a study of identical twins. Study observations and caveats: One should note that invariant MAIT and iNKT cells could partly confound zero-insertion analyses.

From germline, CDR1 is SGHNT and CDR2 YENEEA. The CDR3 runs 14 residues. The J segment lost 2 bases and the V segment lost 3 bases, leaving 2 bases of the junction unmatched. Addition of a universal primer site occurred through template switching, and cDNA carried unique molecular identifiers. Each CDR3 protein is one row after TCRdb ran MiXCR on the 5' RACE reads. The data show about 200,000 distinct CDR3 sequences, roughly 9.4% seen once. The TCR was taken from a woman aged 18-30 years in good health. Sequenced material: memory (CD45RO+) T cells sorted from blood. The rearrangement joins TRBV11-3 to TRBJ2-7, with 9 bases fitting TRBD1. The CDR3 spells CASSLGTGPYEQYF. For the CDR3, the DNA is TGTGCCAGCAGCTTGGGGACAGGGCCCTACGAGCAGTACTTC.